The sequence of this TCR beta chain was determined in a study of OX40 agonist ivuxolimab in advanced cancers. Study at large: A history of anti-PD-1, anti-PD-L1 or anti-CTLA-4 therapy was acceptable, and approximately 40% had some. The study's findings and limits: Blood T cells, both CD4+ and CD8+, expanded clonally by week 6 at 0.1 to 3.0 mg/kg.

The table came from immunoSEQ multiplex PCR; TCRdb's copy has only in-frame clones and leaves some out. The sample includes around 79,000 clones, 85% seen only once; the top ten take approximately 0.57%. With regard to this clone: Its antigen remains unknown.

This CDR3 is built from 13 residues. V lost 5 bases, J lost 1 base, and 8 bases lay in between. Germline V lookup: CDR1 SGHTA, CDR2 FQGNSA. The sequencing used CD4+ or CD8+ T cells sorted from blood, collected in a trial of the OX40 agonist ivuxolimab. The gene calls are TRBV7-2 and TRBJ1-1; D is perhaps TRBD1 (5 bases). This TCR came from an adult with an advanced solid tumor such as melanoma, head and neck, liver or kidney cancer. The CDR3 region is CASSIGQNTEAFF. CDR3 bases: TGTGCCAGCAGCATCGGACAGAACACTGAAGCTTTCTTT.